The 28 T cell receptor beta chains in this list originate from one sample, sequenced in a study of control samples from healthy donors and cancer patients. Repertoires were generated with immunoSEQ multiplex PCR, while TCRdb's copy carries only in-frame clones and drops some. The sample contains about 140,000 clones, 92% of which appear only once. The sequenced material came from blood. The origin of the receptors is a young man in good health.

The V call is TRBV3-1 (or the pseudogene TRBV3-2), the J call TRBJ2-1; D might be TRBD2 (5 bases). Germline V gene lookup returns CDR1 LGHDT and CDR2 YNNKEL (reference sequence). V shed 6 bases and J shed 2 bases, with 11 bases lying between them. This CDR3 region has 14 residues. The CDR3 sequence is CASSPIATYNEQFF. The CDR3 coding sequence is TGTGCCAGCAGTCCAATAGCGACCTACAATGAGCAGTTCTTC.

The chain has TRBV11-2 and TRBJ2-7; the D is unclear. The CDR3 is 15 amino acids. V was trimmed by 5 bases and J by 2 bases, leaving 16 bases between them. CDR1 is SGHAT and CDR2 is FQNNGV in the germline V gene. For the CDR3, the DNA is TGTGCCAGCAGCACCCACCCGGGCAGAGCCTACGAGCAGTACTTC. Translated: CASSTHPGRAYEQYF.

The V and J genes are TRBV6-5 and TRBJ2-1; 7 bases align to TRBD1. Trimming cost V 6 bases and J 7 bases; bases outside gene matches: 6. The CDR3 has 13 amino acids. Germline V lookup: CDR1 MNHEY, CDR2 SVGAGI. DNA of the CDR3: TGTGCCAGCAGGATGACAGGGAAGAATGAGCAGTTCTTC. It codes for CASRMTGKNEQFF.

J is TRBJ1-2 and V is TRBV7-2; D is possibly TRBD1 (6 bases). Trimming stripped 5 bases from V and 3 bases from J, with 10 bases between. CDR1 and CDR2 (germline): SGHTA, FQGNSA. CDR3 length: 13 amino acids. CDR3 protein: CASSGYRDYGYTF. Written as DNA, the CDR3 is TGTGCCAGCAGCGGCTACAGGGACTATGGCTACACCTTC.

The chain uses TRBV30 and TRBJ1-2; D not certain. Trimming removed 2 bases from V and 0 bases from J, with 19 bases in between. Germline CDR1 GTSNPN, CDR2 SVGIG (reference sequence). The CDR3 spans 17 residues. CDR3 in amino acids: CAWSMVSVGYTNYGYTF. The DNA for the CDR3 is TGTGCCTGGAGTATGGTCTCAGTGGGGTATACTAACTATGGCTACACCTTC.

The J gene is TRBJ1-5, the V gene TRBV24-1; no clear D gene. V was pared by 5 bases and J by 3 bases, with 10 bases between. Germline V gene sequence: CDR1 KGHDR, CDR2 SFDVKD. The CDR3 spans 14 residues. The CDR3 sequence is CATSGPGSNQPQHF. DNA for the CDR3: TGTGCCACCAGTGGGCCCGGGTCCAATCAGCCCCAGCATTTT.

The chain links TRBV4-1 to TRBJ2-1, with D possibly being TRBD2 (5 bases). The ends were cut back, 4 bases at V and 8 bases at J, with 15 bases in the middle. This CDR3 has 14 amino acids. CDR1 and CDR2 (germline): MGHRA, YSYEKL. Here the CDR3 reads CASSPDLNADEQFF. In DNA, the CDR3 is TGCGCCAGCAGCCCGGACTTGAACGCCGATGAGCAGTTCTTC.

The chain employs TRBV28 and TRBJ1-2; TRBD1 agrees at 9 bases. Germline V gene sequence: CDR1 MDHEN, CDR2 SYDVKM. The CDR3 totals 14 residues. Trimming cost V 7 bases and J 8 bases; bases outside gene matches: 11. The CDR3 loop reads CASTTGTGSRGYTF. The CDR3 DNA reads as TGTGCCAGCACCACCGGGACAGGGTCTCGAGGCTACACCTTC.

The chain has TRBV27 and TRBJ1-1; D unresolved. Germline CDR1 MNHEY, CDR2 SMNVEV (reference sequence). The CDR3 has 14 residues. Between the trimmed V and J ends, which lost 6 bases and 1 base, there was a span of 12 bases. CDR3 coding DNA: TGTGCCAGCAGCCCCGACACGGCGAACACTGAAGCTTTCTTT. Translated, it gives CASSPDTANTEAFF.

This rearrangement joins TRBV10-2 to TRBJ2-5; D unclear. V was shortened by 11 bases and J by 4 bases, with 17 bases between the two germline ends. Germline CDR1 WSHSY, CDR2 SAAADI. The CDR3 contains 13 residues. This CDR3 reads CAAGARVLETQYF. The CDR3 coding sequence is TGCGCCGCCGGCGCCCGGGTGTTAGAGACCCAGTACTTC.

This chain uses TRBV7-2 with TRBJ2-7; D is ambiguous. With 4 bases removed from V and 3 bases from J, the gap between germline ends came to 10 bases. The CDR3 has 13 amino acids. Germline CDR1 reads SGHTA; CDR2 reads FQGNSA. The CDR3 DNA reads TGTGCCAGCAGCTCCCTTCCGAACTACGAGCAGTACTTC. It translates to CASSSLPNYEQYF.

This sequence joins TRBV7-2 and TRBJ2-4; possibly TRBD1 or TRBD2 for D (5 bases each). Trimming removed 4 bases from V and 4 bases from J, with 11 bases in between. Germline assignment: CDR1 SGHTA and CDR2 FQGNSA. This CDR3 has 14 residues. The CDR3 region has the DNA TGTGCCAGCAGCTCAGGTTGGGGGAAAAACATTCAGTACTTC. Its translation is CASSSGWGKNIQYF.

As concerns this clone: The identical CDR3 is also encoded by other nucleotide sequences in the sample. In DNA, the CDR3 is TGCAGCGTTGGGGGGCATCTAGGCCGGCAGGCCGGGGAGCTGTTTTTT. Protein sequence: CSVGGHLGRQAGELFF. The chain recombines TRBV29-1 with TRBJ2-2; D may be TRBD1 (6 bases). V shed 4 bases and J shed 6 bases, with 21 bases lying between them. This CDR3 contains 16 residues. CDR1 SQVTM and CDR2 ANQGSEA come from the germline V gene.

The gene calls are TRBV19 and TRBJ1-6, with TRBD1 matching over 7 bases. CDR1 and CDR2 from the germline V gene are LNHDA and SQIVND (reference sequence). This CDR3 contains 15 residues. Trimming cost V 1 base and J 10 bases; bases outside gene matches: 7. CDR3 in amino acids: CASSIAARGGSPLHF. CDR3 coding DNA: TGTGCCAGTAGTATAGCAGCCAGGGGGGGATCACCCCTCCACTTT.

This clone was counted many times. This rearrangement joins TRBV6-2 or TRBV6-3 to TRBJ2-3; perhaps TRBD2 as D (5 bases). This CDR3 contains 13 residues. The germline V and J ends were trimmed by 6 bases and 6 bases, with 13 bases remaining between them. Germline loops: CDR1 MNHEY, CDR2 SVGEGT. The DNA for the CDR3 is TGTGCCAGCAGCCTAACTAGTACGGATACGCAGTATTTT. It translates to CASSLTSTDTQYF.

For the CDR3, the DNA is TGCGCCAGCAGCCAAGCCGGGACAGGGAATTTTTACGAGCAGTACTTC. This encodes CASSQAGTGNFYEQYF. The chain is built from TRBV4-1 and TRBJ2-7; 9 nucleotides match TRBD1. Germline V gene data show CDR1 as MGHRA and CDR2 as YSYEKL. J gave up 4 bases and V 1 base, and 8 bases lay outside the gene matches. This CDR3 is built from 16 residues.

CDR3 in DNA: TGTGCCAGCAGTGAATATAAGGGACTGAACACTGAAGCTTTCTTT. This gives the protein CASSEYKGLNTEAFF. The chain recombines TRBV25-1 with TRBJ1-1; D may be TRBD1 (5 bases). Trimming pared 0 bases from V and 0 bases from J, leaving 8 bases between. The CDR3 loop spans 15 amino acids. Germline-derived CDR1 and CDR2 are MGHDK and SYGVNS.

J is TRBJ2-5 and V is TRBV5-4; 10 positions agree with TRBD2. This CDR3 comprises 15 residues. CDR1 SGHNT and CDR2 YYREEE come from the germline V gene (reference sequence). V shed 4 bases, J shed 1 base, and the junction held 4 bases outside the gene matches. The CDR3 loop is CASSVGLAVQETQYF. The CDR3 DNA sequence: TGTGCCAGCAGCGTCGGACTAGCGGTCCAAGAGACCCAGTACTTC.

The rearrangement links TRBV27 to TRBJ1-2, with 9 bases identical to TRBD1. Germline V gene data show CDR1 as MNHEY and CDR2 as SMNVEV (reference sequence). The CDR3 spans 13 residues. The V and J ends lost 5 bases and 6 bases, in that order; junction bases with no gene match: 4. CDR3 in amino acids: CASSRGQGNGYTF. In nucleotides, the CDR3 is TGTGCCAGCAGTCGGGGACAGGGAAATGGCTACACCTTC.

The chain uses TRBV10-3 and TRBJ2-3; 9 bases fit TRBD1. The V segment lost 3 bases and the J segment 2 bases; nucleotides outside the gene matches: 9. CDR1 is ENHRY, CDR2 SYGVKD, per germline. This CDR3 has 17 residues. The CDR3 DNA reads as TGTGCCATCAGTGAATCAGAGGGACAGGGACCCACAGATACGCAGTATTTT. Amino acids: CAISESEGQGPTDTQYF.

The J gene is TRBJ2-2, the V gene TRBV6-5, with D uncertain. Germline V gives CDR1 MNHEY, CDR2 SVGAGI. The V gene lost 4 bases and the J gene lost 4 bases, with 7 bases spanning the gap. The length of the CDR3 is 13 residues. CDR3 in DNA: TGTGCCAGCAGTTTACGGAGCACCGGGGAGCTGTTTTTT. Amino acid sequence: CASSLRSTGELFF.

V usage is TRBV28 and J usage is TRBJ1-5; tentatively, D is TRBD1 (5 bases). Germline V lookup: CDR1 MDHEN, CDR2 SYDVKM. This CDR3 spans 17 amino acids. The V and J ends lost 3 bases and 0 bases respectively, with 15 bases between them. Here the CDR3 reads CASSFSSGGFSNQPQHF. CDR3 nucleotides: TGTGCCAGCAGTTTTTCTTCGGGGGGGTTTAGCAATCAGCCCCAGCATTTT.

This chain joins TRBV6-1 and TRBJ2-7; 9 nucleotides match TRBD1. J was trimmed by 6 bases and V by 1 base; bases with no gene match: 7. This CDR3 spans 15 amino acids. Germline lookup yields CDR1 MNHNS and CDR2 SASEGT. The CDR3 region is CASSEVWTGDLEQYF. The CDR3 nucleotides are TGTGCCAGCAGTGAAGTGTGGACAGGGGATCTCGAGCAGTACTTC.

The V and J genes are TRBV9 and TRBJ1-2; the D is unclear. This CDR3 spans 15 amino acids. The germline V gene has CDR1 SGDLS and CDR2 YYNGEE. V lost 3 bases and J lost 5, with 17 bases in between. Here the CDR3 reads CASSAYSAISYGYTF. CDR3 nucleotide sequence: TGTGCCAGCAGCGCCTACAGTGCGATATCATATGGCTACACCTTC.

This chain connects TRBV19 to TRBJ1-2, with 8 positions matching TRBD1. CDR1 and CDR2 (germline): LNHDA, SQIVND (reference sequence). The trim removed 5 bases at V and 7 bases at J, leaving 12 bases unmatched. The CDR3 is made up of 15 amino acids. The CDR3 nucleotides read TGTGCCAGTAGTCGTCAGGGGGCAAAGAAAGGTGGCTACACCTTC. Protein: CASSRQGAKKGGYTF.

This chain uses TRBV7-8 with TRBJ1-2, with unresolved D. Trimming removed 1 base from V and 0 bases from J, with 3 bases in between. Germline values: CDR1 SGHVS, CDR2 FQNEAQ. This CDR3 has 13 amino acids. The CDR3 DNA is TGTGCCAGCAGCTTAGACCCTAACTATGGCTACACCTTC. It translates to CASSLDPNYGYTF.

This clone has just one count. The chain is built from TRBV12-3 or TRBV12-4 and TRBJ1-3; D ambiguous. V was clipped by 5 bases and J by 5 bases, with 10 bases between them. The CDR3 consists of 13 residues. This CDR3 is CASSPTGRNTIYF. The CDR3 bases are TGTGCCAGCAGTCCCACCGGCAGAAACACCATATATTTT.

A single count supports this clone. The chain carries TRBV6-2 or TRBV6-3 and TRBJ2-3; 10 nucleotides align to TRBD2. The CDR3 is 16 residues long. V was pared by 2 bases and J by 5 bases, with 7 bases of the junction left unmatched. In germline, CDR1 is MNHEY, CDR2 SVGEGT. CDR3 sequence: CASSYRTSGDIDTQYF. CDR3 sequence (DNA): TGTGCCAGCAGTTACAGGACTAGCGGAGATATAGATACGCAGTATTTT.